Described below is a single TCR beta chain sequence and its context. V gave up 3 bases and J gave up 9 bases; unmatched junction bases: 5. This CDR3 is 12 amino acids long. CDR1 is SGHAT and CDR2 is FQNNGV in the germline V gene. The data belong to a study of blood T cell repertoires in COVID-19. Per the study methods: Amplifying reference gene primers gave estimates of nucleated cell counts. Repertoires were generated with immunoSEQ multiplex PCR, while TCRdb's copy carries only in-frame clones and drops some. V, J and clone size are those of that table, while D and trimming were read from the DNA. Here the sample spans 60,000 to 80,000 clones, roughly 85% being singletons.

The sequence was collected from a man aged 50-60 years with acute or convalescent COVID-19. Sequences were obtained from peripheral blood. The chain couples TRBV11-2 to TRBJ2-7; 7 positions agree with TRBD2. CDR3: CASSFGEGRQYV. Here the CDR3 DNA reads TGTGCCAGCAGCTTTGGGGAGGGGAGGCAGTACGTC.